Listed here are 16 T cell receptor beta chains from one sample, sequenced in a study of blood T cell repertoires in COVID-19. TCRdb's table, derived via immunoSEQ multiplex PCR, lists solely in-frame clones and lacks some. The table lists around 400,000 clones, about 90% of them singletons, with approximately 1.2% in the top ten. The source material was peripheral blood. The receptors shown here come from a man aged 35 to 55 with acute or convalescent COVID-19.

As concerns this clone: Other DNA variants within this sample encode the same CDR3. The V and J genes are TRBV3-1 (or the pseudogene TRBV3-2) and TRBJ2-7; TRBD2 matches at 13 bases. V lost 4 bases to trimming and J lost 4 bases; unmatched junction nucleotides: 1. The germline gives CDR1 LGHDT, CDR2 YNNKEL (reference sequence). This CDR3 has 14 amino acids. The CDR3 nucleotides read TGTGCCAGCAGCCCGGGACTAGCGGGATACGAGCAGTACTTC. Amino acids: CASSPGLAGYEQYF.

The chain uses TRBV28 and TRBJ1-6; TRBD1 might be the D (6 bases). Germline V gene lookup returns CDR1 MDHEN and CDR2 SYDVKM. The CDR3 covers 13 residues. V was clipped by 4 bases and J by 10 bases, with 11 bases between them. The CDR3, as DNA: TGTGCCAGCAGTTCCAGGGGCGCCTCACCCCTCCACTTT. It encodes CASSSRGASPLHF. Complete variable domain (other parts from reference TRBV28 and TRBJ1-6): DVKVTQSSRYLVKRTGEKVFLECVQDMDHENMFWYRQDPGLGLRLIYFSYDVKMKEKGDIPEGYSVSREKKERFSLILESASTNQTSMYLCASSSRGASPLHFGNGTRLTVT.

The chain recombines TRBV3-1 (or the pseudogene TRBV3-2) with TRBJ2-2, with a weak D call TRBD2 (5 bases). Germline V gene sequence: CDR1 LGHDT, CDR2 YNNKEL (reference sequence). V lost 1 base, J lost 3 bases, and 9 bases lay in between. The CDR3 sequence is 15 residues long. CDR3 sequence reads: CASSQGELDTGELFF. CDR3 DNA sequence: TGTGCCAGCAGCCAAGGGGAGTTGGACACCGGGGAGCTGTTTTTT.

The chain recombines TRBV7-2 with TRBJ1-2, with a weak D call TRBD1 (5 bases). V lost 0 bases to trimming and J lost 5 bases, with 10 bases between them. Germline CDR1 and CDR2: SGHTA and FQGNSA. This CDR3 has 14 residues. CDR3 in DNA: TGTGCCAGCAGCTTAGCTGGGGGAGGTTATGGCTACACCTTC. Translation: CASSLAGGGYGYTF.

This clone was seen just once. The gene calls are TRBV5-4 and TRBJ2-5; D might be TRBD1 (5 bases). Germline CDR1 reads SGHNT; CDR2 reads YYREEE (reference sequence). CDR3 length: 14 amino acids. V gave up 6 bases and J gave up 5 bases, with 17 bases separating them. The DNA for the CDR3 is TGTGCCAGCACCCTCATAGGGGCGAGGGAGACCCAGTACTTC. Translating gives CASTLIGARETQYF.

This clone was seen only a few times. The rearrangement joins TRBV6-5 to TRBJ1-6; a weak D match, TRBD1 (5 bases). The CDR3 has 13 residues. V was shortened by 7 bases and J by 8 bases, with 12 bases between the two germline ends. Per the germline V gene, CDR1 is MNHEY and CDR2 is SVGAGI. As DNA, the CDR3 is TGTGCCAGCACCGTAGACAGACATTCACCCCTCCACTTT. It codes for CASTVDRHSPLHF.

The chain employs TRBV9 and TRBJ1-4, with a tentative D call TRBD1 (5 bases). This CDR3 spans 15 amino acids. CDR1 is SGDLS and CDR2 is YYNGEE in the germline V gene. Trimming cost V 7 bases and J 6 bases, with 19 bases left between them. CDR3 in DNA: TGTGCCAGCGGGGGAGTGATTCCGGGGGATGAAAAACTGTTTTTT. Translated, it gives CASGGVIPGDEKLFF.

This clone showed up just once. The V gene is TRBV3-1 (or the pseudogene TRBV3-2), the J gene TRBJ1-1; a weak D match, TRBD1 (5 bases). Trimming pared 0 bases from V and 3 bases from J, leaving 11 bases between. Germline V gene sequence: CDR1 LGHDT, CDR2 YNNKEL (reference sequence). This CDR3 contains 15 residues. The CDR3 here is CASSQDGGVDTEAFF. The CDR3 DNA is TGTGCCAGCAGCCAAGATGGAGGGGTAGACACTGAAGCTTTCTTT.

The genes are TRBV7-9 and TRBJ2-7, with 11 bases that match TRBD1. The junction had 12 bases not matched to a gene; V was cut back by 5 bases and J by 3 bases. Per the germline V gene, CDR1 is SEHNR and CDR2 is FQNEAQ (reference sequence). This CDR3 region has 17 residues. The CDR3 protein is CASSRPPRDRGIYEQYF. CDR3 DNA: TGTGCCAGCAGCCGACCACCTCGGGACAGGGGGATCTACGAGCAGTACTTC.

Remarks on this clone: The same CDR3 also results from other DNA sequences found in this sample. The chain uses TRBV5-1 and TRBJ1-1, with TRBD1 matching 7 bases. The germline V gene has CDR1 SGHRS and CDR2 YFSETQ. The CDR3 sequence is 14 residues long. Trimming at V came to 3 bases and at J to 0 bases, leaving 2 bases not matched to a gene. The CDR3: CASSSTGLNTEAFF. The CDR3 coding sequence is TGCGCCAGCAGCTCGACAGGGTTGAACACTGAAGCTTTCTTT.

Notes on this clone: In the same sample, other DNA sequences code for this CDR3. The chain links TRBV2 to TRBJ2-5; D possibly corresponds to TRBD2 (6 bases). Germline V CDR1 and CDR2: SNHLY, FYNNEI. V lost 2 bases and J 2 bases, leaving 6 bases between the germline ends. This CDR3 region has 13 residues. The DNA of the CDR3 is TGTGCCAGCAGTGAACGGGGGCAAGAGACCCAGTACTTC. Encoded protein: CASSERGQETQYF.

The chain employs TRBV27 and TRBJ1-5, with a tentative D call TRBD1 (5 bases). The CDR3 runs 15 residues. V lost 0 bases and J 6 bases, leaving 12 bases between the germline ends. CDR1 is MNHEY, CDR2 SMNVEV, per germline (reference sequence). The DNA of the CDR3 is TGTGCCAGCAGTTTATCAGCAGGGATGGGTCAGCCCCAGCATTTT. Amino acids: CASSLSAGMGQPQHF.

The chain links TRBV28 to TRBJ2-1, with a possible D match to TRBD1 (6 bases). This CDR3 has 15 amino acids. From germline, CDR1 is MDHEN and CDR2 SYDVKM. V was shortened by 6 bases and J by 0 bases, with 12 bases between the two germline ends. DNA of the CDR3: TGTGCCAGCAGATACGACAGGTACTCCTACAATGAGCAGTTCTTC. Translation gives CASRYDRYSYNEQFF.

The chain uses TRBV18 and TRBJ1-3; D is undetermined. There are 18 residues in the CDR3. The V end lost 1 base, the J end lost 0 bases, and 16 bases lay between the germline ends. The V gene's germline CDR1 is KGHSH and CDR2 LQKENI. DNA for the CDR3: TGTGCCAGCTCACCACGGCGGGGAGGCAAACTCTCTGGAAACACCATATATTTT. This gives the protein CASSPRRGGKLSGNTIYF.

J is TRBJ1-5 and V is TRBV28; 8 bases are a match to TRBD1. With V trimmed by 7 bases and J by 3 bases, 11 bases remained unmatched. The CDR3 is 16 amino acids. The germline V gene has CDR1 MDHEN and CDR2 SYDVKM. CDR3: CASNVYRGGNNQPQHF. The CDR3 DNA is TGTGCCAGCAACGTATACAGGGGGGGCAACAATCAGCCCCAGCATTTT.

This chain connects TRBV5-4 to TRBJ2-2, with TRBD2 matching 7 bases. The CDR3 has 13 amino acids. V shed 2 bases and J 10 bases; nucleotides not matched to a gene: 5. CDR1 SGHNT and CDR2 YYREEE come from the germline V gene (reference sequence). CDR3 sequence (DNA): TGTGCCAGCAGCTTTTCGGGGGGTGAGGAGCTGTTTTTT. It specifies CASSFSGGEELFF. Supplemented by reference TRBV5-4 and TRBJ2-2, the full variable domain reads ETGVTQSPTHLIKTRGQQVTLRCSSQSGHNTVSWYQQALGQGPQFIFQYYREEENGRGNFPPRFSGLQFPNYSSELNVNALELDDSALYLCASSFSGGEELFFGEGSRLTVL.